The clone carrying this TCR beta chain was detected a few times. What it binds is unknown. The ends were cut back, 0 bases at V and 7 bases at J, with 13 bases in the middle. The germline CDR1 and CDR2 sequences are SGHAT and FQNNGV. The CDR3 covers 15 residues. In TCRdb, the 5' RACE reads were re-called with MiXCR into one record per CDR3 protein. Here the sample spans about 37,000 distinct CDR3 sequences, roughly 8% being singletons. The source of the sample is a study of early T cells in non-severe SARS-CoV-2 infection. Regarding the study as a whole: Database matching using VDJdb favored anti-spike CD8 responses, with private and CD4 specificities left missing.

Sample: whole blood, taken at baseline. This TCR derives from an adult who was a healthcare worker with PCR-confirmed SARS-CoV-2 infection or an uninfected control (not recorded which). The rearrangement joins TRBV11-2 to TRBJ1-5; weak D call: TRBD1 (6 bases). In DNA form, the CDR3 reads TGTGCCAGCAGCTTAGAACAGGGAAGGAGGCAGCCCCAGCATTTT. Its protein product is CASSLEQGRRQPQHF.